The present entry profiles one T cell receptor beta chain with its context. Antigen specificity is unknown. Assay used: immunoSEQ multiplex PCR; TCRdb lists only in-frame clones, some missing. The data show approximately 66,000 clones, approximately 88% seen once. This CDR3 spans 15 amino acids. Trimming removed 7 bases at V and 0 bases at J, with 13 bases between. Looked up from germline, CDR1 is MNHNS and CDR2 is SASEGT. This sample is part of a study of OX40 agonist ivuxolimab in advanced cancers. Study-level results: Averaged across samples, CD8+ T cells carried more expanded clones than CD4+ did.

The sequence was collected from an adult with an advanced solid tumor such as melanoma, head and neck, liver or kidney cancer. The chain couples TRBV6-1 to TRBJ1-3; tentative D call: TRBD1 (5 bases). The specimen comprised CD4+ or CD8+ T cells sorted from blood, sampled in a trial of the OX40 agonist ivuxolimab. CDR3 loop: CASTYNGASGNTIYF. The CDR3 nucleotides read TGTGCCAGCACCTATAACGGGGCCTCTGGAAACACCATATATTTT.